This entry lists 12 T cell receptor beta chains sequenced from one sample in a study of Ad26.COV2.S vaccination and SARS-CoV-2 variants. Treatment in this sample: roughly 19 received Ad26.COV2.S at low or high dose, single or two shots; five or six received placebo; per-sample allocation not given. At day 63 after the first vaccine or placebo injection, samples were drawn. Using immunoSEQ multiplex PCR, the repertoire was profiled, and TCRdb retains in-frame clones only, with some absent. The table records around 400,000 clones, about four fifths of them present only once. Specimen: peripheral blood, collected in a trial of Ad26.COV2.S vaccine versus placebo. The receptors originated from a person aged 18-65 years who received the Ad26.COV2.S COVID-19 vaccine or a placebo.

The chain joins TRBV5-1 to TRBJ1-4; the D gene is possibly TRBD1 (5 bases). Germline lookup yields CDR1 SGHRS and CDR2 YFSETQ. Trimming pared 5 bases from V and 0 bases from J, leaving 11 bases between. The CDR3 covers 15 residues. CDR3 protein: CASRVDSSTNEKLFF. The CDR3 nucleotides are TGCGCCAGCAGGGTTGACAGCTCAACTAATGAAAAACTGTTTTTT.

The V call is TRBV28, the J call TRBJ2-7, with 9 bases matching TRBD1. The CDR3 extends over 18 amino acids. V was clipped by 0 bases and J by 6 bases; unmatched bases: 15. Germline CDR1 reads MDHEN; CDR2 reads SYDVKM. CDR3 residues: CASSLWGMGTGGEGEQYF. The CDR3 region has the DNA TGTGCCAGCAGTTTATGGGGTATGGGCACAGGGGGCGAAGGCGAGCAGTACTTC. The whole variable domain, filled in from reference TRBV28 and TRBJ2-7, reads DVKVTQSSRYLVKRTGEKVFLECVQDMDHENMFWYRQDPGLGLRLIYFSYDVKMKEKGDIPEGYSVSREKKERFSLILESASTNQTSMYLCASSLWGMGTGGEGEQYFGPGTRLTVT.

CDR3 sequence: CSVEEGQQYF. In nucleotides, the CDR3 is TGCAGCGTTGAGGAAGGCCAGCAGTACTTC. V is TRBV29-1 and J is TRBJ2-7, with D hard to call. The germline gives CDR1 SQVTM, CDR2 ANQGSEA. CDR3 length: 10 amino acids. V gave up 3 bases and J gave up 8 bases, with 8 bases separating them.

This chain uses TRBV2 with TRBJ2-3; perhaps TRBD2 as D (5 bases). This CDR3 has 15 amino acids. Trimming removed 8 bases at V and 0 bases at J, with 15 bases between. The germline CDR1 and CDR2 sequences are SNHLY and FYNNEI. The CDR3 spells CASQLAGLSTDTQYF. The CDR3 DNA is TGTGCCAGCCAGCTGGCGGGCCTAAGCACAGATACGCAGTATTTT.

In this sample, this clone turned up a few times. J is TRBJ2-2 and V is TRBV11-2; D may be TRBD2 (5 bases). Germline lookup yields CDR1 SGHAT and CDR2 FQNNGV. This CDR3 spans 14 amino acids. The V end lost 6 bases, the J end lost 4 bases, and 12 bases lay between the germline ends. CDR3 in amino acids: CASRLGDRTGELFF. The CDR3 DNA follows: TGTGCCAGCAGGTTGGGAGACCGCACCGGGGAGCTGTTTTTT. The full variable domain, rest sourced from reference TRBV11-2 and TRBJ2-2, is EAGVAQSPRYKIIEKRQSVAFWCNPISGHATLYWYQQILGQGPKLLIQFQNNGVVDDSQLPKDRFSAERLKGVDSTLKIQPAKLEDSAVYLCASRLGDRTGELFFGEGSRLTVL.

The CDR3: CATSDPEGSSYNEQFF. For the CDR3, the DNA is TGTGCCACCAGTGATCCGGAGGGGAGCTCCTACAATGAGCAGTTCTTC. V gene TRBV24-1 combines with J gene TRBJ2-1; TRBD2 might be the D (6 bases). V was trimmed by 3 bases and J by 0 bases, leaving 11 bases between them. The CDR3 runs to 16 residues. CDR1 and CDR2 (germline): KGHDR, SFDVKD.

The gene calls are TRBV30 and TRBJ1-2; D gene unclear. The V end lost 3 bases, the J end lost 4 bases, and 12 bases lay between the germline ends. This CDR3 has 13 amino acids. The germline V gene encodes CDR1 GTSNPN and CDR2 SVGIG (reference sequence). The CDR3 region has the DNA TGTGCCTGGAGCGTCTCCTCAGGCTATGGCTACACCTTC. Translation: CAWSVSSGYGYTF.

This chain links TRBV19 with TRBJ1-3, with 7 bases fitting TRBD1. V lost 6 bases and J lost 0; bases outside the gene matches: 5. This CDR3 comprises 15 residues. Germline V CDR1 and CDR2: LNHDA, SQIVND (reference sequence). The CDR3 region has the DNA TGTGCCAGTAGGCACAGGGGAAGCTCTGGAAACACCATATATTTT. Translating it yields CASRHRGSSGNTIYF.

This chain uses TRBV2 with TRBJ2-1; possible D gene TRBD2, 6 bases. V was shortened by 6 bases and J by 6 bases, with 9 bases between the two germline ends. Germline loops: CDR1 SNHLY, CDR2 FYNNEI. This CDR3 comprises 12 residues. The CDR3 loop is CASRGDSNEQFF. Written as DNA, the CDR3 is TGTGCCAGCAGAGGGGACTCCAATGAGCAGTTCTTC.

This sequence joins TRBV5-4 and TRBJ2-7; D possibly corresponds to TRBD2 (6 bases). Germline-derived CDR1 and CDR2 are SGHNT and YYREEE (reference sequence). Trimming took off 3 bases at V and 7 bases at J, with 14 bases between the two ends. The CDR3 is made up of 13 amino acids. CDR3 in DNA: TGTGCCAGCAGCTGGGACTCGATCGGGGAGCAGTACTTC. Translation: CASSWDSIGEQYF. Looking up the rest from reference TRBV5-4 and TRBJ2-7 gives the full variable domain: ETGVTQSPTHLIKTRGQQVTLRCSSQSGHNTVSWYQQALGQGPQFIFQYYREEENGRGNFPPRFSGLQFPNYSSELNVNALELDDSALYLCASSWDSIGEQYFGPGTRLTVT.

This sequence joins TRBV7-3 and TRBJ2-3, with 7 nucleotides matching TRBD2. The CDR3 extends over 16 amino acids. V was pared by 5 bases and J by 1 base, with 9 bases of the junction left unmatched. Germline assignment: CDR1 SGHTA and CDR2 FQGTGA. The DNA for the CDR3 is TGTGCCAGCAGCCGTTTGGGGGGGACTGGCACAGATACGCAGTATTTT. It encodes CASSRLGGTGTDTQYF.

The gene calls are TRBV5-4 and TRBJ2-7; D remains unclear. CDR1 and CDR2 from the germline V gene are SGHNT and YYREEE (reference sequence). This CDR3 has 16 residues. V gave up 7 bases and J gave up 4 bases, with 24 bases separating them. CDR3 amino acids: CASSPQLNVRGYEQYF. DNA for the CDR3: TGTGCCAGCTCCCCTCAACTGAACGTACGTGGATACGAGCAGTACTTC. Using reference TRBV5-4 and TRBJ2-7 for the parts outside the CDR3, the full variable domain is ETGVTQSPTHLIKTRGQQVTLRCSSQSGHNTVSWYQQALGQGPQFIFQYYREEENGRGNFPPRFSGLQFPNYSSELNVNALELDDSALYLCASSPQLNVRGYEQYFGPGTRLTVT.